Listed below are T cell receptor beta chains from one sample, sequenced in a study of vaccination and CD4 T cells after COVID-19. From the PCR reads, TCRdb called clonotypes with MiXCR, one entry per CDR3 protein. The sample has more than 9,500 distinct CDR3 sequences; 35% to 50% are singletons. Antigen specificity for these receptors is unknown. Sequences were derived from cultured CD4+ T cells from blood, sampled after SARS-CoV-2 vaccination. These receptors were obtained from a human donor with COVID-19. CDR3s include the opening cysteine and the closing phenylalanine or tryptophan. The order of the fields is CDR3 protein, D gene, J gene, V gene. The D gene is left open where the match is weak.

CDR3: CSAGAAGTGSPPQHF
D: TRBD1
J: TRBJ1-5
V: TRBV20-1

CDR3: CASSPDVREGVLTF
D: TRBD2
J: TRBJ2-6
V: TRBV7-9

CDR3: CASSLRDLGIQYF
D: -
J: TRBJ2-4
V: TRBV7-2

CDR3: CASSLGQGWGPQHF
D: TRBD1
J: TRBJ1-5
V: TRBV5-8

CDR3: CASSRPGLDEQYF
D: -
J: TRBJ2-7
V: TRBV5-1

CDR3: CSARDLGAGGSYEQYF
D: TRBD2
J: TRBJ2-7
V: TRBV20-1

CDR3: CASRSGGVGQPQHF
D: -
J: TRBJ1-5
V: TRBV28

CDR3: CASRYDSNQPQHF
D: -
J: TRBJ1-5
V: TRBV6-5

CDR3: CASGGRTDTQYF
D: -
J: TRBJ2-3
V: TRBV2

CDR3: CATSSPEGSQPQHF
D: -
J: TRBJ1-5
V: TRBV15

CDR3: CASSLGFTSPLHF
D: -
J: TRBJ1-6
V: TRBV7-2

CDR3: CASSMLRLNTEAFF
D: -
J: TRBJ1-1
V: TRBV19

CDR3: CASSKINRGDYGYTF
D: TRBD1
J: TRBJ1-2
V: TRBV6-1

CDR3: CSARGTSGGAADTQYF
D: TRBD2
J: TRBJ2-3
V: TRBV20-1

CDR3: CAIPPGRVSVNYGYTF
D: -
J: TRBJ1-2
V: TRBV2

CDR3: CASSSPTLGSYEQYF
D: -
J: TRBJ2-7
V: TRBV6-5

CDR3: CSASGDTDTQYF
D: -
J: TRBJ2-3
V: TRBV20-1

CDR3: CASSRDPPGILSYEQYF
D: -
J: TRBJ2-7
V: TRBV4-1

CDR3: CASSESQGYYGYTF
D: -
J: TRBJ1-2
V: TRBV6-1

CDR3: CASSLTETYGYTF
D: -
J: TRBJ1-2
V: TRBV5-6

CDR3: CASSSGAKNYGYTF
D: -
J: TRBJ1-2
V: TRBV6-5

CDR3: CASSKGRTDENQFF
D: -
J: TRBJ2-1
V: TRBV7-3

CDR3: CSVGQALEQYF
D: -
J: TRBJ2-7
V: TRBV29-1

CDR3: CASSPPARETQYF
D: -
J: TRBJ2-5
V: TRBV19

CDR3: CASSIYGSSYEQYF
D: -
J: TRBJ2-7
V: TRBV19

CDR3: CASSQSGPLAGEQYF
D: TRBD2
J: TRBJ2-7
V: TRBV6-2/TRBV6-3

CDR3: CASSPQGYTEAFF
D: -
J: TRBJ1-1
V: TRBV18

CDR3: CASTIVPGQSLHF
D: -
J: TRBJ1-6
V: TRBV6-1

CDR3: CASKTSGGTKETQYF
D: TRBD2
J: TRBJ2-5
V: TRBV19

CDR3: CAWSGGHSNQPQHF
D: -
J: TRBJ1-5
V: TRBV30

CDR3: CASSVLAGGTDTQYF
D: TRBD2
J: TRBJ2-3
V: TRBV6-1

CDR3: CSARGNLQETQYF
D: -
J: TRBJ2-5
V: TRBV20-1

CDR3: CASSDLVAGGSYEQYF
D: TRBD2
J: TRBJ2-7
V: TRBV25-1

CDR3: CSAGGSGTRGVQETQYF
D: TRBD2
J: TRBJ2-5
V: TRBV20-1

CDR3: CSAKLTGTGGETQYF
D: TRBD1
J: TRBJ2-5
V: TRBV20-1

CDR3: CSARTLRGGGETQYF
D: TRBD2
J: TRBJ2-5
V: TRBV20-1

CDR3: CASSLASGPRNQPQHF
D: -
J: TRBJ1-5
V: TRBV7-9